This TCR beta chain stems from a study of regulatory T cells in long-lasting Graves disease. Looking at the study overall: Persistent cases were those of Graves' disease that involved over 5 years of antithyroid drugs with positive TSH receptor antibodies.

Regarding time point: persistent/refractory GD, antithyroid drugs over 5 years with positive TRAb. PBMC RNA served as the TCR library source. A blood draw put approximately 9 milliliters of peripheral blood into EDTA tubes. This clonotype was seen repeatedly, ten times or more. Its target is not known. Trimming shortened V by 2 bases and J by 4 bases, and 16 bases separated the two germline ends. The CDR3 is made up of 16 amino acids. Germline lookup yields CDR1 KGHDR and CDR2 SFDVKD. To make TCR beta libraries, researchers used iRepertoire HTBI primers and Arm-PCR of CDR3 regions. In the authors' workflow: Identification across samples found 62 TRBV and around 15 TRBJ segments. One entry per CDR3 protein results from TCRdb running MiXCR on the multiplex PCR reads. What appears here as the V and J calls and clone size reflects TCRdb's work, not the paper's. This sample carries about half a million distinct CDR3 sequences, roughly 23% of them seen once, and the ten largest clones take 10% to 15%.

Findings and caveats of the study: Persistent disease samples used TRBV28, TRBJ1-2 and TRBJ2-5 preferentially.

Sequenced here: peripheral blood mononuclear cells (PBMCs), sampled when the disease was refractory, from a patient treated with antithyroid drugs. The TCR sequence derives from a female donor with Graves disease. J is TRBJ1-1 and V is TRBV24-1; TRBD1 might be the D (6 bases). CDR3 amino acids: CATSDSQIGGGTEAFF. The CDR3 nucleotides read TGTGCCACCAGTGATTCCCAGATAGGGGGAGGCACTGAAGCTTTCTTT.